This T cell receptor (beta chain) appears in the sequencing data of a study of a mutant IDH1 vaccine in newly diagnosed glioma. Profiling relied on immunoSEQ multiplex PCR, and the TCRdb table lists in-frame clones only, not all of them. The table shows roughly 34,000 clones, with approximately 83% occurring only once. Time point meaning: week 47, end of study. Vaccination comprised doses that each held 300 ug of mutant IDH1 20-mer peptide, plus topical imiquimod. With regard to this clone: Its antigen is as yet unknown.

Germline V lookup: CDR1 SGHTA, CDR2 FQGTGA. V was cut by 5 bases and J by 3 bases, with 13 bases left in between. The CDR3 is made up of 14 amino acids. This material consisted of PBMCs, taken from a glioma patient whose treatment included an IDH1 peptide vaccine. This clonotype was sampled from a man aged 30 to 39 with glioma. The chain uses TRBV7-3 and TRBJ2-5, with D maybe TRBD1 (6 bases). Here the CDR3 DNA reads TGTGCCAGCAGCAAGAGAAACAGGGAAGAGACCCAGTACTTC. This codes for CASSKRNREETQYF.